The T cell receptor beta chain described here comes from a study of blood T cell repertoires in COVID-19. Study overall: Nucleic acid was either cDNA or gDNA, and it came from T cells, B-cell-depleted T cells, or PBMCs.

The method was immunoSEQ multiplex PCR; TCRdb's version includes in-frame clones alone and lacks a portion of them. The sample holds 190,000 or so clones; approximately 85% are singletons and the top ten take about 9.4%. This clone is categorized as medium-sized. The CDR3 is 14 residues long. V was cut by 4 bases and J by 8 bases, with 15 bases left in between. The germline CDR1 and CDR2 sequences are MNHEY and SVGEGT. The chain has TRBV6-2 or TRBV6-3 and TRBJ2-1; D may be TRBD2 (6 bases). The source of this sequence is an elderly woman with acute or convalescent COVID-19. Sequences were obtained from peripheral blood. The DNA for the CDR3 is TGTGCCAGCAGTTTCGGTGACGGAGGGGATGAGCAGTTCTTC. Protein: CASSFGDGGDEQFF.